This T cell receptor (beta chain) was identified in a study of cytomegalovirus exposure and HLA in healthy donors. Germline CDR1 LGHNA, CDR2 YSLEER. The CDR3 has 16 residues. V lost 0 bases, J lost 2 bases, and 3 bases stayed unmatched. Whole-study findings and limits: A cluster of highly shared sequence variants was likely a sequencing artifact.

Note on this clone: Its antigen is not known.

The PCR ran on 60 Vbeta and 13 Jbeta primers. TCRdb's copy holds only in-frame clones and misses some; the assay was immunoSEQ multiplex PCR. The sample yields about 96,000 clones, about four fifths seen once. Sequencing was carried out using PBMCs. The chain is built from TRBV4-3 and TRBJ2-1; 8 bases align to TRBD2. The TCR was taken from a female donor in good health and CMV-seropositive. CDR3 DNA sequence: TGCGCCAGCAGCCAAGATCTCGGGGGGGCCTACAATGAGCAGTTCTTC. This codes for CASSQDLGGAYNEQFF.